One and the same sample provided the 8 T cell receptor beta chains below, sequenced in a study of shared clonotypes between healthy human individuals. Clones were read by immunoSEQ multiplex PCR, and TCRdb kept only the in-frame ones, dropping some. This table holds approximately 1,000,000 clones, more than 75% found once. Sequencing used memory CD4+ T cells from PBMCs. Subset: CD45RA-negative fraction. These receptors originate from a man in his late teens or twenties in good health. Some clones in this sample may be carry-over from other donors' samples.

The chain joins TRBV29-1 to TRBJ2-2; D perhaps matches TRBD2 (5 bases). Germline CDR1 is SQVTM and CDR2 is ANQGSEA. This CDR3 comprises 12 residues. With 1 base removed from V and 7 bases from J, the gap between germline ends came to 7 bases. This CDR3 is CSVEARGGELFF. The CDR3 coding sequence is TGCAGCGTTGAAGCTCGGGGCGGGGAGCTGTTTTTT.

The V call is TRBV28, the J call TRBJ2-7; 11 bases agree with TRBD2. Germline-derived CDR1 and CDR2 are MDHEN and SYDVKM. Trimming took 6 bases from V and 5 from J; bases not matched to a gene: 6. This CDR3 region has 14 residues. The CDR3 sequence: CASRLAGGGHEQYF. The CDR3, as DNA: TGTGCCAGCAGATTAGCGGGAGGGGGCCACGAGCAGTACTTC.

This chain joins TRBV28 and TRBJ2-5; TRBD2 might be the D (5 bases). Trimming removed 6 bases at V and 1 base at J, with 12 bases between. The CDR3 sequence is 14 residues long. CDR1 MDHEN and CDR2 SYDVKM come from the germline V gene. The CDR3 nucleotides are TGTGCCAGCAGCCGCCGGGCGGGCCAAGAGACCCAGTACTTC. Protein: CASSRRAGQETQYF. Full variable domain (rest looked up from reference TRBV28 and TRBJ2-5): DVKVTQSSRYLVKRTGEKVFLECVQDMDHENMFWYRQDPGLGLRLIYFSYDVKMKEKGDIPEGYSVSREKKERFSLILESASTNQTSMYLCASSRRAGQETQYFGPGTRLLVL.

This rearrangement joins TRBV18 to TRBJ2-3; 11 nucleotides align to TRBD2. The CDR3 extends over 15 amino acids. Looked up from germline, CDR1 is KGHSH and CDR2 is LQKENI. The V and J ends lost 3 bases and 6 bases, in that order; junction bases with no gene match: 5. The CDR3, as DNA: TGTGCCAGCTCACCTATTCTAGCGGGAGGTGATACGCAGTATTTT. Translation: CASSPILAGGDTQYF.

Of note for this clone: A read error may account for a junction end that differs from germline. The chain has TRBV6-5 and TRBJ1-2; 7 bases line up with TRBD1. The CDR3 loop spans 14 amino acids. The germline V gene has CDR1 MNHEY and CDR2 SVGAGI. CDR3 nucleotide sequence: TGTGCCAGCAGTTACGAGGGACAGAGCTATGGCTATACCTTC. The encoded protein is CASSYEGQSYGYTF.

The chain recombines TRBV18 with TRBJ1-6; D is perhaps TRBD1 (5 bases). This CDR3 region has 12 residues. V lost 3 bases to trimming and J lost 10 bases, with 7 bases between them. CDR1 is KGHSH, CDR2 LQKENI, per germline. CDR3 nucleotide sequence: TGTGCCAGCTCACCCGACAGATCACCCCTCCACTTT. Protein product: CASSPDRSPLHF.

The V gene is TRBV7-3, the J gene TRBJ2-7, with D maybe TRBD2 (7 bases). V lost 5 bases, J lost 3 bases, and 14 bases lay in between. CDR3 length: 14 residues. Germline values: CDR1 SGHTA, CDR2 FQGTGA. CDR3 sequence reads: CASSPLGGVYEQYF. CDR3 nucleotide sequence: TGTGCCAGCAGCCCACTAGGGGGGGTCTACGAGCAGTACTTC.

This chain's CDR3 is CASNRVFGELFF. As DNA, the CDR3 is TGTGCCAGCAACAGGGTCTTCGGGGAGCTGTTTTTT. The chain links TRBV28 to TRBJ2-2; perhaps TRBD1 as D (6 bases). The CDR3 is 12 amino acids. Germline V lookup: CDR1 MDHEN, CDR2 SYDVKM. The V and J ends lost 7 bases and 7 bases respectively, with 10 bases between them.